This entry features one T cell receptor beta chain sequence. The antigen remains undetermined. For pre-culture CD4+ samples, the target was approximately 190,000 T cell genomes. Generated by immunoSEQ multiplex PCR, the TCRdb table keeps only in-frame clones and is missing some. In the table there are about 73,000 clones, about 82% of which are singletons. This record belongs to a study of T cell repertoires and HLA-DP antigens. Germline V gene data show CDR1 as LNHDA and CDR2 as SQIVND (reference sequence). The CDR3 loop spans 17 amino acids. J was trimmed by 0 bases and V by 6 bases; bases with no gene match: 7. Study-level points and caveats: Clones undetected before culture averaged approximately 34% against one allele and 50.6% against the other. Total CD4+ responders were stimulated by HeLa antigen-presenting cells. Naive and memory CD4+ repertoires were not analysed separately.

The J gene is TRBJ2-6, the V gene TRBV19; TRBD1 aligns across 8 bases. Specimen: CD4+ T cells from PBMCs. The origin of this receptor is a man in his 60s in good health and CMV-seronegative. The CDR3 DNA is TGTGCCAGTAGCTTACAGGGGGGAGGCTCTGGGGCCAACGTCCTGACTTTC. It codes for CASSLQGGGSGANVLTF.